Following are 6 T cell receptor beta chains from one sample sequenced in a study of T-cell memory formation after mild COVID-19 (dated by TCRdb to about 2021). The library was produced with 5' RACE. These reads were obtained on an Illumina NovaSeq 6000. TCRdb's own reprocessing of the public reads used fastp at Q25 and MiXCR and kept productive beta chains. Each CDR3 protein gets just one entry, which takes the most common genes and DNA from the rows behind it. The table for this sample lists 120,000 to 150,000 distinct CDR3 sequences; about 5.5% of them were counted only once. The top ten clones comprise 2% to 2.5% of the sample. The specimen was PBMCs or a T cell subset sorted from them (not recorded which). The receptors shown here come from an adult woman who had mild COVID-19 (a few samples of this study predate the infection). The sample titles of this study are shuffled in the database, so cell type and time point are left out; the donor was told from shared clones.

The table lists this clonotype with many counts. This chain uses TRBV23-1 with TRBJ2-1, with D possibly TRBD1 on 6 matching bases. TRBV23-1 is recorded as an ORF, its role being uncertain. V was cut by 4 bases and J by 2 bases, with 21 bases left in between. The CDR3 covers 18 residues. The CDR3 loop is CASSRPPGARRPYNEQFF. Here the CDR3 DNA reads TGCGCCAGCAGTCGTCCTCCAGGGGCTCGACGCCCCTACAATGAGCAGTTCTTC.

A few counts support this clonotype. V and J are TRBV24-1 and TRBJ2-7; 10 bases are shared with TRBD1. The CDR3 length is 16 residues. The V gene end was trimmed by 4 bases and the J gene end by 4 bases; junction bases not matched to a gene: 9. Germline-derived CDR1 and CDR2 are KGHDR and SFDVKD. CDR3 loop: CATSDYPGQGWYEQYF. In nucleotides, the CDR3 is TGTGCCACCAGTGACTATCCGGGACAGGGGTGGTACGAGCAGTACTTC.

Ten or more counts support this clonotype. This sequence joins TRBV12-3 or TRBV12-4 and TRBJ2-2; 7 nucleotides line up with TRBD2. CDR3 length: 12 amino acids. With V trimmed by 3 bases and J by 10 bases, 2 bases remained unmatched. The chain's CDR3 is CASSFAGEELFF. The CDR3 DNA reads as TGTGCCAGCAGTTTTGCGGGGGAGGAGCTGTTTTTT.

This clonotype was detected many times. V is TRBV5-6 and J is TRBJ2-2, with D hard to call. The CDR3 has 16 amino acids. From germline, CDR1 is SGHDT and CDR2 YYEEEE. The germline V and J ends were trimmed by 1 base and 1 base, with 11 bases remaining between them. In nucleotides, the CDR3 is TGTGCCAGCAGCTTGATAGGTGACCTGAACACCGGGGAGCTGTTTTTT. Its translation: CASSLIGDLNTGELFF.

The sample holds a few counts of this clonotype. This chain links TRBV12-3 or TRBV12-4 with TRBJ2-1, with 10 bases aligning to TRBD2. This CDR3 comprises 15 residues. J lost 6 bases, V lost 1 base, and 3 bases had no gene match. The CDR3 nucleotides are TGTGCCAGCAGTTTAGGTCTAGCGGGAGTCAATGAGCAGTTCTTC. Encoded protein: CASSLGLAGVNEQFF.

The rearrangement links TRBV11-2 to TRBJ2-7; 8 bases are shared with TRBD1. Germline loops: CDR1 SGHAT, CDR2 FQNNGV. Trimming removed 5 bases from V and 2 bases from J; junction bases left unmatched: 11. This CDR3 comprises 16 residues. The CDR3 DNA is TGTGCCAGCAGCCCCTTACGTAGGGACAGGACCTACGAGCAGTACTTC. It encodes CASSPLRRDRTYEQYF.